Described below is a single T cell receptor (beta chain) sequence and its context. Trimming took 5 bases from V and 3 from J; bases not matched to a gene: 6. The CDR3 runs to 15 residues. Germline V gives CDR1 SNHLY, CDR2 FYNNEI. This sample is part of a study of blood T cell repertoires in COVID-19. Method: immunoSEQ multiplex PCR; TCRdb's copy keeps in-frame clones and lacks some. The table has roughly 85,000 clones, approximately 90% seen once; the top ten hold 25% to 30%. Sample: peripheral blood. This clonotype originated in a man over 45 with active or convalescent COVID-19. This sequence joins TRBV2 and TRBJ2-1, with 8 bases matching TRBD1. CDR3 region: CASSNDRGVYNEQFF. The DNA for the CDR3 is TGTGCCAGCAGTAATGACAGGGGTGTCTACAATGAGCAGTTCTTC.